The TCR beta chain under discussion was sequenced for a study of blood T cell repertoires in COVID-19. Germline CDR1 and CDR2: SGHAT and FQNNGV. The CDR3 is 12 residues long. J gave up 2 bases and V 8 bases, and 2 bases lay outside the gene matches. Profiled with immunoSEQ multiplex PCR; TCRdb holds only in-frame clones, not every one. The sample gives 190,000 or so clones, more than 75% of which show up once; more than 7.5% is in the top ten. This receptor was obtained from a young woman who had recovered from COVID-19. Sequencing was done on a sample of PBMCs or T cells enriched from blood (not recorded which). The chain joins TRBV11-2 to TRBJ2-5, with 7 positions matching TRBD1. The CDR3 nucleotides read TGTGCCAGCGCGACAGGGCAAGAGACCCAGTACTTC. Its translation is CASATGQETQYF.